Shown below are 6 T cell receptor beta chains from a single sample sequenced in a study of cytomegalovirus exposure and HLA in healthy donors. PCR was performed using 60 Vbeta and 13 Jbeta primers. Measured with immunoSEQ multiplex PCR; TCRdb has only the in-frame clones, and not every one. The data hold around 130,000 clones, with 81% observed a single time. The sequencing input was PBMCs. The receptors originated from a man aged 18 to 30 in good health and CMV-seronegative.

The rearrangement joins TRBV4-2 to TRBJ1-3; D is ambiguous. Trimming took off 0 bases at V and 0 bases at J, with 9 bases between the two ends. The CDR3 sequence is 16 residues long. CDR1 is LGHNA, CDR2 YNFKEQ, per germline. DNA of the CDR3: TGTGCCAGCAGCCAAGAGGCCCCAGTCTCTGGAAACACCATATATTTT. It codes for CASSQEAPVSGNTIYF.

The chain links TRBV29-1 to TRBJ1-5; D perhaps matches TRBD1 (6 bases). In germline, CDR1 is SQVTM, CDR2 ANQGSEA. V was cut by 6 bases and J by 6 bases, with 15 bases left in between. The CDR3 contains 13 residues. The CDR3 region has the DNA TGCAGCGTCGACCTAGGGGGGGGTCAGCCCCAGCATTTT. Translation gives CSVDLGGGQPQHF. The whole variable domain, remainder taken from reference TRBV29-1 and TRBJ1-5, is SAVISQKPSRDICQRGTSLTIQCQVDSQVTMMFWYRQQPGQSLTLIATANQGSEATYESGFVIDKFPISRPNLTFSTLTVSNMSPEDSSIYLCSVDLGGGQPQHFGDGTRLSIL.

J is TRBJ1-1 and V is TRBV7-3, with TRBD1 matching over 7 bases. There are 16 residues in the CDR3. Trimming removed 6 bases from V and 3 bases from J; junction bases left unmatched: 13. CDR1 is SGHTA and CDR2 is FQGTGA in the germline V gene. CDR3 sequence reads: CASRYPSRDRDTEAFF. CDR3 nucleotide sequence: TGTGCCAGCAGATACCCGAGCCGGGACAGAGACACTGAAGCTTTCTTT.

Comment on this clone: The same CDR3 also results from other DNA sequences found in this sample. The rearrangement uses TRBV29-1 and TRBJ1-1; the D is unclear. Germline V gene lookup returns CDR1 SQVTM and CDR2 ANQGSEA. The CDR3 spans 13 residues. Trimming took off 3 bases at V and 1 base at J, with 9 bases between the two ends. Written as DNA, the CDR3 is TGCAGCGTTGAGGGCAGAGCGAACACTGAAGCTTTCTTT. As protein: CSVEGRANTEAFF.

The chain carries TRBV5-6 and TRBJ2-2; D possibly corresponds to TRBD1 (6 bases). Per the germline V gene, CDR1 is SGHDT and CDR2 is YYEEEE. The CDR3 is made up of 18 amino acids. V was clipped by 1 base and J by 3 bases, with 19 bases between them. The chain's CDR3 is CASSLFVTLDRDTGELFF. The CDR3 DNA reads as TGTGCCAGCAGCTTGTTTGTGACACTGGACAGAGACACCGGGGAGCTGTTTTTT.

The chain is built from TRBV27 and TRBJ2-7; weak D call: TRBD1 (6 bases). Trimming pared 6 bases from V and 5 bases from J, leaving 23 bases between. CDR3 length: 16 amino acids. Germline CDR1 reads MNHEY; CDR2 reads SMNVEV (reference sequence). The CDR3: CASSRRTGYLGDEQYF. As DNA, the CDR3 is TGTGCCAGCAGCCGCCGAACAGGGTACCTTGGGGACGAGCAGTACTTC.